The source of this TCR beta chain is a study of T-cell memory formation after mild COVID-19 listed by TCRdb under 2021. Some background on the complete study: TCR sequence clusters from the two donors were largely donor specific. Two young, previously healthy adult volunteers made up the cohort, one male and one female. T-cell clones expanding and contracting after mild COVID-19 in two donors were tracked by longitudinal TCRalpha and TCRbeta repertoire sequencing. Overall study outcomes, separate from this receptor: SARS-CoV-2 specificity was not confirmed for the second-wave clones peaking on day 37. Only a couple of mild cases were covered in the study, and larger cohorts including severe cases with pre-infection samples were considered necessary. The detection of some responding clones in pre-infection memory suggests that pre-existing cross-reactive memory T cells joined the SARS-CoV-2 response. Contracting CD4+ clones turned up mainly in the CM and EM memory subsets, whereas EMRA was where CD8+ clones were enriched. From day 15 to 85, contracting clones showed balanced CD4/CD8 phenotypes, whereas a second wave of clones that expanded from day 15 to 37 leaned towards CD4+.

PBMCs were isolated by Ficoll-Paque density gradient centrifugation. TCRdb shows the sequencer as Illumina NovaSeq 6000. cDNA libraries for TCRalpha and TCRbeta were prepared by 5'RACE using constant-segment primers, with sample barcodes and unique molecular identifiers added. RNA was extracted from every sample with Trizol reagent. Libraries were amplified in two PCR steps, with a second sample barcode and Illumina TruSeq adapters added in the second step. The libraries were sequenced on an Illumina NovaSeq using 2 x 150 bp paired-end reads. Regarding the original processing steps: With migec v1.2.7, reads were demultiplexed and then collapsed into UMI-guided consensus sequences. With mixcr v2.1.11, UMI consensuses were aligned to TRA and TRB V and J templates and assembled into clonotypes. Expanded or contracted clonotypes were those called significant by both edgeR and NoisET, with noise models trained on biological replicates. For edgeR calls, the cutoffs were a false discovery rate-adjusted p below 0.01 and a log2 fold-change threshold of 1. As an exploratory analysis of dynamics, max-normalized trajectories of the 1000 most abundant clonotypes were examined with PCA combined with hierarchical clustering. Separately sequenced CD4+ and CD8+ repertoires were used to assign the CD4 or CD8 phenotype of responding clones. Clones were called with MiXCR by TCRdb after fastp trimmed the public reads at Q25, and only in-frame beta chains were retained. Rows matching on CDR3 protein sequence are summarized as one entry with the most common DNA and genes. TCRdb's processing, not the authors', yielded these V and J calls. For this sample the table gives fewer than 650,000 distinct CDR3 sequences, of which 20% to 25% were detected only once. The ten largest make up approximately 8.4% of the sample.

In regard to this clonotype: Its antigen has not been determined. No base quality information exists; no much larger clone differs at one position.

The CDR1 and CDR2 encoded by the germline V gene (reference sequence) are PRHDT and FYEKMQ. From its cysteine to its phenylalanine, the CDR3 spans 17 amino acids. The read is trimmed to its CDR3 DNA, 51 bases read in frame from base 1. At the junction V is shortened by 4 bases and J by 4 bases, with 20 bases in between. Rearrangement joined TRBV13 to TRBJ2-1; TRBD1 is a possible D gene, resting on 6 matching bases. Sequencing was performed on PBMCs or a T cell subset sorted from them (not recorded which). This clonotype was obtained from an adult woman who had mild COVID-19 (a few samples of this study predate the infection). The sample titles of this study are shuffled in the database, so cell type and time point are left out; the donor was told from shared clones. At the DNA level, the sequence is TGTGCCAGCAGCTCTCGACAGTCAGGGGAAAATTACAATGAGCAGTTCTTC. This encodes CASSSRQSGENYNEQFF.